This TCR beta chain was observed in a study of T cells in localized non-small cell lung cancer. Repertoires were generated with immunoSEQ multiplex PCR, while TCRdb's copy carries only in-frame clones and drops some. The table includes over 25,000 clones, roughly 88% detected once. This receptor was identified in a woman aged 40-69 years with stage I lung adenocarcinoma. This material consisted of peripheral blood, taken before any cancer treatment.

Written as DNA, the CDR3 is TGTGCCAGCGGGGACAGGGAAAGATATCAGCCCCAGCATTTT. It encodes CASGDRERYQPQHF. This rearrangement joins TRBV6-5 to TRBJ1-5; 9 positions match TRBD1. The CDR3 length is 14 residues. Trimming at V came to 8 bases and at J to 5 bases, leaving 7 bases not matched to a gene. Germline V gene data show CDR1 as MNHEY and CDR2 as SVGAGI.